A single sample gave rise to the 26 T cell receptor beta chains below, sequenced in a study of early T cells in non-severe SARS-CoV-2 infection. Using its own MiXCR run on the 5' RACE reads, TCRdb lists one record per CDR3 protein. The table shows tens of thousands of distinct CDR3 sequences, with around 6.9% occurring only once. Material: whole blood, obtained at baseline. These receptors all stem from an adult who was a healthcare worker with PCR-confirmed SARS-CoV-2 infection or an uninfected control (not recorded which).

This clonotype was seen repeatedly, ten times or more. The genes are TRBV7-9 and TRBJ2-1; 9 nucleotides line up with TRBD2. V trimming: 0 bases; J trimming: 9 bases; junction bases outside the gene matches: 9. Germline CDR1 is SEHNR and CDR2 is FQNEAQ (reference sequence). There are 16 residues in the CDR3. The CDR3 is CASSLAKSSGDGEQFF. The CDR3, as DNA: TGTGCCAGCAGCTTAGCGAAATCTAGCGGGGACGGTGAGCAGTTCTTC.

V and J are TRBV7-3 and TRBJ2-2; D ambiguous. CDR1 and CDR2 (germline): SGHTA, FQGTGA. The ends were cut back, 2 bases at V and 4 bases at J, with 8 bases in the middle. The CDR3 runs to 14 residues. CDR3 nucleotides: TGTGCCAGCAGCTTACAGGTTACCACCGGGGAGCTGTTTTTT. The encoded protein is CASSLQVTTGELFF.

There are many counts of this clonotype. The CDR3 region has the DNA TGCAGTGCTAGAACACCATATAGCAATCAGCCCCAGCATTTT. The encoded protein is CSARTPYSNQPQHF. This rearrangement joins TRBV20-1 to TRBJ1-5; the D is unclear. The V gene's germline CDR1 is DFQATT and CDR2 SNEGSKA (reference sequence). V was trimmed by 2 bases and J by 0 bases, leaving 8 bases between them. CDR3 length: 14 residues.

This clonotype was seen a few times. The chain is built from TRBV29-1 and TRBJ2-1; D is possibly TRBD1 (6 bases). V was clipped by 6 bases and J by 3 bases, with 18 bases between them. The CDR3 runs 15 residues. Germline CDR1 reads SQVTM; CDR2 reads ANQGSEA. The CDR3 sequence is CSVHFLDRYYNEQFF. The CDR3 nucleotides read TGCAGCGTGCACTTCCTGGACAGATACTACAATGAGCAGTTCTTC.

The chain links TRBV11-2 to TRBJ2-7; tentatively, D is TRBD1 (7 bases). This CDR3 contains 17 residues. The V and J ends lost 0 bases and 1 base respectively, with 16 bases between them. The germline CDR1 and CDR2 sequences are SGHAT and FQNNGV. Here the CDR3 DNA reads TGTGCCAGCAGCTTAGATGAGGGCGGGACAGTATCCTACGAGCAGTACTTC. It is translated as CASSLDEGGTVSYEQYF.

This clonotype appeared many times. The chain employs TRBV4-1 and TRBJ1-3, with D possibly matching TRBD1 (5 bases). CDR1 and CDR2 (germline): MGHRA, YSYEKL. CDR3 length: 15 amino acids. V gave up 3 bases and J gave up 2 bases, with 11 bases separating them. For the CDR3, the DNA is TGCGCCAGCAGCCATGGGGTGGGGGCTGGAAACACCATATATTTT. Its protein product is CASSHGVGAGNTIYF.

This clonotype has a count of ten or more. The rearrangement uses TRBV24-1 and TRBJ2-2; 9 bases line up with TRBD1. CDR3 size: 14 residues. Trimming cost V 8 bases and J 5 bases; bases outside gene matches: 5. Germline loops: CDR1 KGHDR, CDR2 SFDVKD. The CDR3 loop reads CATTATGGTGELFF. The CDR3 DNA is TGTGCCACCACCGCGACAGGGGGTACCGGGGAGCTGTTTTTT.

This clonotype was picked up a small number of times. The chain employs TRBV7-2 and TRBJ2-3, with 12 bases fitting TRBD2. The V and J ends lost 8 bases and 5 bases, in that order; junction bases with no gene match: 5. The CDR3 sequence is 14 residues long. Germline CDR1 is SGHTA and CDR2 is FQGNSA. CDR3 coding DNA: TGTGCCAGCGTCCTAGCGGGGGGGCGAGATACGCAGTATTTT. This gives the protein CASVLAGGRDTQYF.

This clonotype occurred a few times. The chain uses TRBV7-9 and TRBJ1-1, with D perhaps TRBD1 (5 bases). Germline assignment: CDR1 SEHNR and CDR2 FQNEAQ (reference sequence). V was trimmed by 5 bases and J by 4 bases, leaving 8 bases between them. There are 12 residues in the CDR3. The DNA for the CDR3 is TGTGCCAGCAGCCGGGGGACCACTGAAGCTTTCTTT. It encodes CASSRGTTEAFF.

This clonotype has ten or more counts. The chain couples TRBV2 to TRBJ1-5; 9 bases agree with TRBD1. Losses at the gene ends were 7 bases for V and 2 bases for J; bases not matched to a gene: 3. The CDR3 contains 14 residues. Germline assignment: CDR1 SNHLY and CDR2 FYNNEI. The DNA of the CDR3 is TGTGCCAGCAAGACAGGGGGTCGCAATCAGCCCCAGCATTTT. Translated: CASKTGGRNQPQHF.

This clonotype was observed many times. The V and J genes are TRBV12-3 or TRBV12-4 and TRBJ1-1, with D hard to call. V was pared by 6 bases and J by 1 base, with 12 bases between. This CDR3 contains 14 residues. The chain's CDR3 is CASRLDGPNTEAFF. CDR3 DNA sequence: TGTGCCAGCAGGCTGGACGGGCCGAACACTGAAGCTTTCTTT.

This clonotype was observed many times. This chain's CDR3 is CASSQEGPPGDTQYF. CDR3 DNA: TGTGCCAGCAGCCAAGAAGGGCCCCCGGGAGATACGCAGTATTTT. The rearrangement links TRBV3-1 to TRBJ2-3; D not resolved. Germline lookup yields CDR1 LGHDT and CDR2 YNNKEL (reference sequence). The CDR3 covers 15 residues. With 0 bases removed from V and 5 bases from J, the gap between germline ends came to 12 bases.

The table lists this clonotype with many counts. The V gene is TRBV6-5, the J gene TRBJ2-1; D gene unclear. The CDR3 loop spans 13 amino acids. Germline V gene sequence: CDR1 MNHEY, CDR2 SVGAGI. The V end lost 0 bases, the J end lost 7 bases, and 7 bases lay between the germline ends. CDR3 sequence (DNA): TGTGCCAGCAGTTACTCAGGCAGGAATGAGCAGTTCTTC. Translating it yields CASSYSGRNEQFF.

This clonotype was counted many times. The chain is built from TRBV11-3 and TRBJ2-1; D may correspond to TRBD1 or TRBD2 (5 bases each). From germline, CDR1 is SGHNT and CDR2 YENEEA. The CDR3 is made up of 15 amino acids. The V end lost 1 base, the J end lost 0 bases, and 7 bases lay between the germline ends. The CDR3 reads CASSLGGTSYNEQFF. In nucleotides, the CDR3 is TGTGCCAGCAGCTTAGGAGGGACCTCCTACAATGAGCAGTTCTTC.

This clonotype was counted between two and nine times. This chain uses TRBV3-1 with TRBJ2-7, with D unresolved. Germline V gene data show CDR1 as LGHDT and CDR2 as YNNKEL (reference sequence). This CDR3 comprises 12 residues. Trimming cost V 2 bases and J 3 bases, with 5 bases left between them. The CDR3 DNA reads as TGTGCCAGCAGCCAAAACATCTACGAGCAGTACTTC. Amino acid sequence: CASSQNIYEQYF.

By sample share, this clonotype is medium-sized. The chain employs TRBV7-9 and TRBJ2-7; possible D gene TRBD1, 5 bases. V was clipped by 4 bases and J by 2 bases, with 18 bases between them. The CDR3 has 16 amino acids. Germline V lookup: CDR1 SEHNR, CDR2 FQNEAQ (reference sequence). The CDR3 coding sequence is TGTGCCAGCAGCTCCCAGACCTCGACAGCACCCTACGAGCAGTACTTC. It yields the protein CASSSQTSTAPYEQYF.

This sequence joins TRBV28 and TRBJ2-3; TRBD1 agrees at 9 bases. V shed 7 bases and J 5 bases; nucleotides not matched to a gene: 7. The CDR3 is made up of 14 amino acids. CDR1 is MDHEN, CDR2 SYDVKM, per germline. The CDR3 DNA reads TGTGCCAGCACCCCCAACAGGGGGCGAGATACGCAGTATTTT. Its protein is CASTPNRGRDTQYF. The entire variable domain, with the rest obtained from reference TRBV28 and TRBJ2-3, is as follows: DVKVTQSSRYLVKRTGEKVFLECVQDMDHENMFWYRQDPGLGLRLIYFSYDVKMKEKGDIPEGYSVSREKKERFSLILESASTNQTSMYLCASTPNRGRDTQYFGPGTRLTVL.

The chain is built from TRBV19 and TRBJ2-7; 10 bases align to TRBD1. CDR3 length: 14 residues. V lost 4 bases to trimming and J lost 1 base; unmatched junction nucleotides: 1. Germline loops: CDR1 LNHDA, CDR2 SQIVND (reference sequence). The CDR3 protein is CASSKDRGSYEQYF. In DNA form, the CDR3 reads TGTGCCAGTAGTAAGGACAGGGGGTCCTACGAGCAGTACTTC.

The genes are TRBV6-2 or TRBV6-3 and TRBJ2-2; possible D gene TRBD2, 6 bases. From germline, CDR1 is MNHEY and CDR2 SVGEGT. The length of the CDR3 is 14 residues. V was pared by 10 bases and J by 6 bases, with 18 bases between. The CDR3 protein is CATSVGGGSGELFF. The CDR3 region has the DNA TGTGCCACAAGTGTCGGGGGAGGTTCCGGGGAGCTGTTTTTT.

The CDR3 reads CASSQDAFRQAHQPQHF. DNA of the CDR3: TGTGCCAGCAGCCAAGATGCTTTCCGCCAGGCTCATCAGCCCCAGCATTTT. The J gene is TRBJ1-5, the V gene TRBV4-2; D remains ambiguous. The V gene's germline CDR1 is LGHNA and CDR2 YNFKEQ. Trimming cost V 0 bases and J 5 bases, with 17 bases left between them. This CDR3 region has 17 residues.

This clonotype was recorded many times. The rearrangement links TRBV4-3 to TRBJ2-7; tentative D call: TRBD2 (5 bases). V was clipped by 1 base and J by 2 bases, with 15 bases between them. This CDR3 has 16 amino acids. Germline CDR1 reads LGHNA; CDR2 reads YSLEER. CDR3 region: CASSQAHLDLPYEQYF. The CDR3 DNA sequence: TGCGCCAGCAGCCAAGCGCACCTGGACTTACCCTACGAGCAGTACTTC.

This clonotype was detected many times. This chain uses TRBV11-2 with TRBJ2-7; tentative D call: TRBD1 (6 bases). The germline V and J ends were trimmed by 1 base and 4 bases, with 11 bases remaining between them. This CDR3 spans 14 amino acids. Germline V gene sequence: CDR1 SGHAT, CDR2 FQNNGV. For the CDR3, the DNA is TGTGCCAGCAGCTTAGGGAACAGGGCTTACGAGCAGTACTTC. It is translated as CASSLGNRAYEQYF.

The CDR3 DNA reads as TGTGCCAGTGTCGGTGGGTCCTATCCCTACGAGCAGTACTTC. It encodes CASVGGSYPYEQYF. The gene calls are TRBV28 and TRBJ2-7; D is ambiguous. This CDR3 spans 14 amino acids. Germline CDR1 and CDR2: MDHEN and SYDVKM. The V end lost 9 bases, the J end lost 2 bases, and 17 bases lay between the germline ends.

This clonotype was recorded at least ten times. The V gene is TRBV20-1, the J gene TRBJ2-7; D ambiguous. This CDR3 has 15 residues. Germline V gives CDR1 DFQATT, CDR2 SNEGSKA (reference sequence). V gave up 0 bases and J gave up 5 bases, with 17 bases separating them. The CDR3 DNA follows: TGCAGTGCTAGAGATCGGCGAACACGAACCCACGAGCAGTACTTC. This codes for CSARDRRTRTHEQYF.

There are a few counts of this clonotype. The CDR3 loop is CASSRESDQDTEAFF. CDR3 coding DNA: TGTGCCAGCAGTAGGGAGTCAGATCAAGACACTGAAGCTTTCTTT. The rearrangement links TRBV5-5 to TRBJ1-1; D remains ambiguous. This CDR3 region has 15 residues. V lost 5 bases, J lost 3 bases, and 17 bases lay in between. Germline CDR1 is SGHKS and CDR2 is YYEKEE (reference sequence). Full variable domain (rest looked up from reference TRBV5-5 and TRBJ1-1): DAGVTQSPTHLIKTRGQQVTLRCSPISGHKSVSWYQQVLGQGPQFIFQYYEKEERGRGNFPDRFSARQFPNYSSELNVNALLLGDSALYLCASSRESDQDTEAFFGQGTRLTVV.

Only a few counts were recorded for this clonotype. The rearrangement links TRBV10-3 to TRBJ2-1; 10 bases are a match to TRBD1. The CDR3 covers 16 residues. Germline V CDR1 and CDR2: ENHRY, SYGVKD. The V gene end was trimmed by 2 bases and the J gene end by 6 bases; junction bases not matched to a gene: 7. CDR3 DNA sequence: TGTGCCATCAGTGAGGCATCCGGGACAGGGGTCAATGAGCAGTTCTTC. Protein sequence: CAISEASGTGVNEQFF.